This T cell receptor (beta chain) was sequenced for a study of T cells after yellow fever vaccination. Study overall: Fractions of low cell number were prepared using SMART-Seq v4 Ultra Low Input. Study-level points and caveats: Within FACS-sorted repertoires, abundant clonotypes contaminating from the bulk population could be present. A small proportion of clonotypes was detected in both the CD4 and CD8 compartments.

TCRdb reprocessed the 5' RACE reads with MiXCR, giving one entry per CDR3 protein. The sample gives 150,000 to 200,000 distinct CDR3 sequences, about 11% of which show up once; 35% to 45% is in the top ten. Germline-derived CDR1 and CDR2 are MDHEN and SYDVKM. Trimming removed 6 bases at V and 6 bases at J, with 11 bases between. CDR3 length equals 13 residues. With regard to this clonotype: Antigen unknown.

This sample comprised CD8+ T cells sorted from PBMCs, obtained 15 days after the yellow fever booster vaccination. This rearrangement joins TRBV28 to TRBJ2-2; no clear D. The clonotype originates from a man younger than 35 who received the YFV17D yellow fever vaccine. The CDR3 loop reads CASRRTDPGELFF. Written as DNA, the CDR3 is TGTGCCAGCAGGCGTACGGATCCCGGGGAGCTGTTTTTT.